Shown below are 21 T cell receptor beta chains from a single sample sequenced in a study of blood T cell repertoires in COVID-19. Sequenced by immunoSEQ multiplex PCR; TCRdb stores in-frame clones only, minus some. Of 150,000 or so clones in the sample, around 79% were seen once. The sequencing input was PBMCs or T cells enriched from blood (not recorded which). The receptors derive from a woman aged 45-65 years who had recovered from COVID-19.

J is TRBJ2-3 and V is TRBV5-1, with 11 bases identical to TRBD2. Trimming removed 4 bases from V and 1 base from J; junction bases left unmatched: 8. This CDR3 is 17 amino acids long. Germline-derived CDR1 and CDR2 are SGHRS and YFSETQ. The CDR3 DNA reads as TGCGCCAGCAGCACGGCCCTTAGCGGGGGGGGCACAGATACGCAGTATTTT. This encodes CASSTALSGGGTDTQYF.

The CDR3 DNA follows: TGTGCCTGGAGTGCAAGCCGCTACACCGGGGAGCTGTTTTTT. Protein product: CAWSASRYTGELFF. The chain joins TRBV30 to TRBJ2-2; no definite D call. Germline V gives CDR1 GTSNPN, CDR2 SVGIG (reference sequence). The CDR3 covers 14 residues. V lost 1 base, J lost 3 bases, and 9 bases lay in between.

The rearrangement joins TRBV30 to TRBJ2-7; D possibly corresponds to TRBD1 (5 bases). Germline V gene lookup returns CDR1 GTSNPN and CDR2 SVGIG (reference sequence). The CDR3 has 12 residues. The ends were cut back, 3 bases at V and 5 bases at J, with 11 bases in the middle. CDR3 protein: CAWRRDSHEQYF. The DNA for the CDR3 is TGTGCCTGGAGAAGAGACAGCCACGAGCAGTACTTC.

This sequence joins TRBV19 and TRBJ2-3, with 12 bases fitting TRBD2. The CDR3 has 16 residues. Germline V gene lookup returns CDR1 LNHDA and CDR2 SQIVND (reference sequence). V shed 5 bases, J shed 4 bases, and the junction held 7 bases outside the gene matches. The CDR3 nucleotides read TGTGCCAGTAGTCTTAGACTAGCGGGAGTTTCAGATACGCAGTATTTT. It is translated as CASSLRLAGVSDTQYF.

The chain joins TRBV7-3 to TRBJ2-2; 7 positions match TRBD1. The J segment lost 6 bases and the V segment lost 5 bases, leaving 3 bases of the junction unmatched. This CDR3 has 13 amino acids. Germline loops: CDR1 SGHTA, CDR2 FQGTGA. The CDR3 loop is CASSRGGAGELFF. The CDR3, as DNA: TGTGCCAGCAGCCGAGGGGGCGCCGGGGAGCTGTTTTTT.

The gene calls are TRBV7-3 and TRBJ2-1, with D tentatively TRBD2 (6 bases). This CDR3 has 17 amino acids. CDR1 SGHTA and CDR2 FQGTGA come from the germline V gene. With 5 bases removed from V and 7 bases from J, the gap between germline ends came to 24 bases. The DNA for the CDR3 is TGTGCCAGCAGCAGGACCCGGGACTCTGGGCTTATTAATGAGCAGTTCTTC. This codes for CASSRTRDSGLINEQFF.

The V call is TRBV5-1, the J call TRBJ1-3; D unresolved. With 1 base removed from V and 1 base from J, the gap between germline ends came to 9 bases. Per germline, CDR1 SGHRS and CDR2 YFSETQ. The CDR3 runs to 15 residues. The CDR3 DNA follows: TGCGCCAGCAGCTTGAATACTCAATCTGGAAACACCATATATTTT. This sequence encodes CASSLNTQSGNTIYF.

This clone has just one count. The rearrangement uses TRBV11-1 and TRBJ1-1; D remains ambiguous. This CDR3 region has 14 residues. The germline V and J ends were trimmed by 5 bases and 4 bases, with 14 bases remaining between them. Germline V gene data show CDR1 as SGHAT and CDR2 as FQDESV (reference sequence). This CDR3 reads CASSGLVRGTEAFF. CDR3 sequence (DNA): TGTGCCAGCAGCGGACTAGTTCGGGGCACTGAAGCTTTCTTT.

A note on this clone: The identical CDR3 is also encoded by other nucleotide sequences in the sample. The chain combines TRBV27 with TRBJ2-1; D is undetermined. CDR1 MNHEY and CDR2 SMNVEV come from the germline V gene (reference sequence). The CDR3 has 11 residues. Trimming cost V 5 bases and J 4 bases, with 3 bases left between them. In DNA, the CDR3 is TGTGCCAGCAGTCTGTACAATGAGCAGTTCTTC. Translating it yields CASSLYNEQFF.

The V gene is TRBV28, the J gene TRBJ1-5, with D unresolved. There are 12 residues in the CDR3. Looked up from germline, CDR1 is MDHEN and CDR2 is SYDVKM. The V gene lost 7 bases and the J gene lost 4 bases, with 8 bases spanning the gap. The CDR3 region has the DNA TGTGCCAGCACCTTATCGAATCAGCCCCAGCATTTT. Amino acids: CASTLSNQPQHF.

This clone was found many times. The chain has TRBV28 and TRBJ2-7; 8 bases are a match to TRBD2. There are 13 residues in the CDR3. Germline V CDR1 and CDR2: MDHEN, SYDVKM. V lost 5 bases and J lost 4; bases outside the gene matches: 4. CDR3 protein: CASSVRGRYEQYF. DNA for the CDR3: TGTGCCAGCAGTGTCCGCGGGAGGTACGAGCAGTACTTC.

The rearrangement uses TRBV11-2 and TRBJ2-5, with 7 bases identical to TRBD1. Germline loops: CDR1 SGHAT, CDR2 FQNNGV. This CDR3 has 13 residues. Trimming cost V 7 bases and J 2 bases; bases outside gene matches: 4. CDR3 DNA sequence: TGTGCCAGCACCCCAGGGGGACAAGAGACCCAGTACTTC. Its protein is CASTPGGQETQYF.

The rearrangement links TRBV28 to TRBJ1-1; TRBD1 aligns across 8 bases. Trimming removed 7 bases from V and 5 bases from J; junction bases left unmatched: 15. Per germline, CDR1 MDHEN and CDR2 SYDVKM. The CDR3 length is 16 residues. The CDR3 DNA reads TGTGCCAGCAACATACGCCCGGGACAGGAGGGGACTGAAGCTTTCTTT. Protein product: CASNIRPGQEGTEAFF.

This chain uses TRBV15 with TRBJ1-2; D remains ambiguous. Germline V gives CDR1 LNHNV, CDR2 YYDKDF (reference sequence). Trimming removed 3 bases at V and 7 bases at J, with 15 bases between. This CDR3 spans 14 amino acids. The CDR3 region has the DNA TGTGCCACCAGCAGGGAGGGAGCGCTGGGTGGCTACACCTTC. Protein product: CATSREGALGGYTF.

This clone was counted a single time. V and J are TRBV4-2 and TRBJ2-2; 14 bases agree with TRBD2. CDR3 size: 19 residues. The V segment lost 6 bases and the J segment 4 bases; nucleotides outside the gene matches: 13. Germline CDR1 is LGHNA and CDR2 is YNFKEQ. The CDR3 sequence: CASSRSLGTSGGRTGELFF. The DNA of the CDR3 is TGTGCCAGCAGTCGCAGCCTCGGGACTAGCGGGGGACGCACCGGGGAGCTGTTTTTT.

The rearrangement uses TRBV4-1 and TRBJ1-2; 7 positions match TRBD1. The V gene end was trimmed by 4 bases and the J gene end by 4 bases; junction bases not matched to a gene: 9. The CDR3 is made up of 15 amino acids. From germline, CDR1 is MGHRA and CDR2 YSYEKL. The CDR3 coding sequence is TGCGCCAGCAGCCTGGAGACAGGGACGGTCTATGGCTACACCTTC. Its protein product is CASSLETGTVYGYTF.

This clone was found once. The rearrangement joins TRBV4-1 to TRBJ1-4; D possibly corresponds to TRBD1 (5 bases). The germline gives CDR1 MGHRA, CDR2 YSYEKL. The CDR3 has 15 residues. Trimming removed 0 bases from V and 7 bases from J, with 12 bases in between. The CDR3 loop reads CASSQEQVQGEKLFF. Written as DNA, the CDR3 is TGCGCCAGCAGCCAAGAACAGGTCCAAGGTGAAAAACTGTTTTTT.

V is TRBV7-3 and J is TRBJ2-7; 9 positions match TRBD2. The trim removed 3 bases at V and 6 bases at J, leaving 6 bases unmatched. CDR1 and CDR2 (germline): SGHTA, FQGTGA. This CDR3 has 14 amino acids. The CDR3 reads CASSFSGGAGEQYF. The DNA of the CDR3 is TGTGCCAGCAGCTTTAGCGGGGGAGCGGGCGAGCAGTACTTC.

This rearrangement joins TRBV19 to TRBJ2-7; D is possibly TRBD1 (5 bases). V dropped 9 bases and J dropped 3 bases, with 9 bases sitting between them. The germline V gene has CDR1 LNHDA and CDR2 SQIVND (reference sequence). The CDR3 is made up of 11 amino acids. CDR3 region: CASGHFYEQYF. The DNA for the CDR3 is TGTGCCAGCGGACATTTCTACGAGCAGTACTTC.

The chain employs TRBV28 and TRBJ2-1, with TRBD2 matching over 8 bases. The V gene end was trimmed by 11 bases and the J gene end by 2 bases; junction bases not matched to a gene: 5. The CDR3 loop spans 13 amino acids. The germline gives CDR1 MDHEN, CDR2 SYDVKM. The CDR3 bases are TGTGCCGTTCTGCGGGGGGCCTACAATGAGCAGTTCTTC. Protein product: CAVLRGAYNEQFF.

The CDR3 region has the DNA TGCGCCAGCAGCCAAGTGACTGGATCTAATCAGCCCCAGCATTTT. Translated: CASSQVTGSNQPQHF. This sequence joins TRBV4-1 and TRBJ1-5; unclear D gene. Looked up from germline, CDR1 is MGHRA and CDR2 is YSYEKL. Trimming took 1 base from V and 4 from J, leaving 11 bases between them. There are 15 residues in the CDR3.